A single sample is the source of the 22 T cell receptor beta chains below, sequenced in a study of T cells in Graves' hyperthyroidism and ophthalmopathy (dated by TCRdb to about 2019). Library method: multiplex PCR. Data came from an Illumina HiSeq 2000. The TCR beta CDR3 regions were amplified from RNA transcripts. The TCR CDR3 was subjected to a first round of RT-PCR using the HTBI primer set and the Qiagen OneStep RT-PCR kit. TCRdb applied fastp at Q25 and MiXCR to the public reads, then kept only in-frame beta chains. Duplicate CDR3 protein sequences are folded into a single record with the most common DNA and genes. The sample table records about 350,000 distinct CDR3 sequences; approximately 15% of these occur just once. Together, the top ten hold about 26% of the sample. Sequenced material: blood. Every receptor here comes from a woman aged 30 to 39 with Graves' hyperthyroidism.

This clonotype was found many times. This chain connects TRBV28 to TRBJ1-5; the D is unclear. The CDR3 sequence is 15 residues long. The germline V and J ends were trimmed by 5 bases and 4 bases, with 15 bases remaining between them. Per the germline V gene, CDR1 is MDHEN and CDR2 is SYDVKM. The CDR3 nucleotides read TGTGCCAGCAGTATTCTTTTTGGGCCGAATCAGCCCCAGCATTTT. Residues: CASSILFGPNQPQHF.

This clonotype was counted a few times. The chain recombines TRBV19 with TRBJ1-5; no clear D. Germline loops: CDR1 LNHDA, CDR2 SQIVND (reference sequence). The CDR3 extends over 13 amino acids. V dropped 5 bases and J dropped 5 bases, with 10 bases sitting between them. The chain's CDR3 is CASSSQADQPQHF. The DNA of the CDR3 is TGTGCCAGTAGTTCGCAGGCGGATCAGCCCCAGCATTTT.

The chain uses TRBV30 and TRBJ2-1, with unresolved D. The germline V gene encodes CDR1 GTSNPN and CDR2 SVGIG (reference sequence). This CDR3 is 12 amino acids long. Trimming took off 5 bases at V and 5 bases at J, with 10 bases between the two ends. The CDR3, as DNA: TGTGCCTGGGCGCAGGAAGACAATGAGCAGTTCTTC. Amino acids: CAWAQEDNEQFF.

This clonotype has a count of ten or more. V usage is TRBV14 and J usage is TRBJ2-7, with D unresolved. This CDR3 spans 15 amino acids. CDR1 and CDR2 from the germline V gene are SGHDN and FVKESK. V lost 1 base to trimming and J lost 3 bases, with 13 bases between them. This CDR3 reads CASSQGPGQIYEQYF. CDR3 nucleotides: TGTGCCAGCAGCCAAGGCCCCGGCCAAATCTACGAGCAGTACTTC.

In this sample, this clonotype turned up a few times. The V call is TRBV19, the J call TRBJ2-7; 11 nucleotides line up with TRBD2. From germline, CDR1 is LNHDA and CDR2 SQIVND (reference sequence). This CDR3 has 16 amino acids. Trimming at V came to 4 bases and at J to 2 bases, leaving 7 bases not matched to a gene. DNA of the CDR3: TGTGCCAGTAGTACCCAGGGACTAGCGGAGACCTACGAGCAGTACTTC. This translates into CASSTQGLAETYEQYF. Looking up the rest from reference TRBV19 and TRBJ2-7 gives the full variable domain: DGGITQSPKYLFRKEGQNVTLSCEQNLNHDAMYWYRQDPGQGLRLIYYSQIVNDFQKGDIAEGYSVSREKKESFPLTVTSAQKNPTAFYLCASSTQGLAETYEQYFGPGTRLTVT.

This clonotype showed up just a few times. V usage is TRBV20-1 and J usage is TRBJ2-5; D is possibly TRBD2 (6 bases). V gave up 0 bases and J gave up 14 bases, with 16 bases separating them. The CDR3 extends over 12 amino acids. From germline, CDR1 is DFQATT and CDR2 SNEGSKA (reference sequence). The chain's CDR3 is CSARETTERVYF. The CDR3 DNA reads TGCAGTGCTAGAGAAACAACCGAGCGGGTTTACTTC.

The sample holds many counts of this clonotype. The chain couples TRBV5-6 to TRBJ2-5, with TRBD1 matching over 10 bases. This CDR3 spans 15 amino acids. From germline, CDR1 is SGHDT and CDR2 YYEEEE. The junction had 3 bases not matched to a gene; V was cut back by 2 bases and J by 2 bases. Written as DNA, the CDR3 is TGTGCCAGCAGCTTCGGGACAGGGGCGCAAGAGACCCAGTACTTC. Translation gives CASSFGTGAQETQYF. Complete variable domain (other parts from reference TRBV5-6 and TRBJ2-5): DAGVTQSPTHLIKTRGQQVTLRCSPKSGHDTVSWYQQALGQGPQFIFQYYEEEERQRGNFPDRFSGHQFPNYSSELNVNALLLGDSALYLCASSFGTGAQETQYFGPGTRLLVL.

This clonotype was observed at least ten times. This chain connects TRBV7-2 to TRBJ2-7; possibly TRBD2 for D (5 bases). Trimming shortened V by 2 bases and J by 10 bases, and 18 bases separated the two germline ends. The CDR3 runs to 14 residues. Germline V gene sequence: CDR1 SGHTA, CDR2 FQGNSA. The CDR3 reads CASSLSSGSERQYF. As DNA, the CDR3 is TGTGCCAGCAGCTTATCGAGTGGGAGCGAACGACAGTACTTC.

The gene calls are TRBV3-1 and TRBJ2-5, with TRBD1 identical over 7 bases. The CDR3 has 15 residues. The V gene end was trimmed by 0 bases and the J gene end by 3 bases; junction bases not matched to a gene: 4. The germline gives CDR1 LGHDT, CDR2 YNNKEL (reference sequence). CDR3 protein: CASSQDVQGKETQYF. CDR3 sequence (DNA): TGTGCCAGCAGCCAAGATGTACAGGGGAAAGAGACCCAGTACTTC.

The V call is TRBV14, the J call TRBJ1-2; possible D gene TRBD1, 6 bases. The germline V gene encodes CDR1 SGHDN and CDR2 FVKESK. This CDR3 spans 13 amino acids. The ends were cut back, 1 base at V and 5 bases at J, with 8 bases in the middle. CDR3: CASSQVGTYGYTF. The CDR3 nucleotides read TGTGCCAGCAGCCAAGTGGGGACATATGGCTACACCTTC.

As concerns this clonotype: Mismatch with germline at one junction end may stem from a read error. The J gene is TRBJ2-1, the V gene TRBV19, with 9 nucleotides matching TRBD2. In germline, CDR1 is LNHDA, CDR2 SQIVND (reference sequence). The CDR3 has 15 amino acids. CDR3 sequence (DNA): TGTGTCAGTAGTCTGGGGACTAGCTGGGGCAATGAGCAGTTCTTC. Protein product: CVSSLGTSWGNEQFF.

This clonotype has just a few counts. The V gene is TRBV18, the J gene TRBJ2-1, with D possibly being TRBD2 (5 bases). The V end was cut by 2 bases, the J end by 7 bases, with 12 bases between. Germline V gene data show CDR1 as KGHSH and CDR2 as LQKENI. The CDR3 consists of 14 residues. The CDR3 DNA reads as TGTGCCAGCTCACCAGGGAGCTCGTGGAATGAGCAGTTCTTC. Translation: CASSPGSSWNEQFF.

This clonotype has at least ten counts. The gene calls are TRBV15 and TRBJ1-4; D might be TRBD1 (5 bases). The CDR3 extends over 15 amino acids. V gave up 5 bases and J gave up 4 bases, with 14 bases separating them. The V gene's germline CDR1 is LNHNV and CDR2 YYDKDF (reference sequence). CDR3 sequence: CATSLPGRNNEKLFF. Written as DNA, the CDR3 is TGTGCCACCAGCTTGCCGGGACGGAATAATGAAAAACTGTTTTTT.

Many counts were recorded for this clonotype. CDR3 amino acids: CASSELVPKTQYF. For the CDR3, the DNA is TGTGCCAGCAGCGAACTAGTGCCCAAGACCCAGTACTTC. V is TRBV7-6 and J is TRBJ2-5, with D tentatively TRBD2 (5 bases). The CDR3 consists of 13 residues. Germline values: CDR1 SGHVS, CDR2 FNYEAQ. V lost 5 bases, J lost 6 bases, and 13 bases lay in between.

This clonotype occurred many times. The chain has TRBV28 and TRBJ2-3, with a tentative D call TRBD1 (6 bases). Germline CDR1 is MDHEN and CDR2 is SYDVKM. Trimming shortened V by 10 bases and J by 4 bases, and 15 bases separated the two germline ends. The CDR3 runs to 13 residues. The CDR3: CATTLHRADTQYF. The CDR3 bases are TGTGCCACCACCCTTCACAGGGCAGATACGCAGTATTTT.

This clonotype turned up a few times. This chain uses TRBV20-1 with TRBJ1-1; D ambiguous. This CDR3 is built from 14 residues. The V and J ends lost 6 bases and 1 base respectively, with 15 bases between them. Germline V gene lookup returns CDR1 DFQATT and CDR2 SNEGSKA (reference sequence). The CDR3 bases are TGCAGTGCCCTTCTGCGGGTGGGGAACACTGAAGCTTTCTTT. Translation gives CSALLRVGNTEAFF.

The chain recombines TRBV19 with TRBJ1-2; D is perhaps TRBD1 (5 bases). There are 13 residues in the CDR3. The V gene's germline CDR1 is LNHDA and CDR2 SQIVND (reference sequence). The V end lost 3 bases, the J end lost 4 bases, and 9 bases lay between the germline ends. CDR3 loop: CASSIDSSYGYTF. CDR3 bases: TGTGCCAGTAGTATCGACAGCAGCTATGGCTACACCTTC. Using reference TRBV19 and TRBJ1-2 for the parts outside the CDR3, the full variable domain is DGGITQSPKYLFRKEGQNVTLSCEQNLNHDAMYWYRQDPGQGLRLIYYSQIVNDFQKGDIAEGYSVSREKKESFPLTVTSAQKNPTAFYLCASSIDSSYGYTFGSGTRLTVV.

V gene TRBV3-1 combines with J gene TRBJ1-2, with 7 bases aligning to TRBD1. Germline V gene lookup returns CDR1 LGHDT and CDR2 YNNKEL (reference sequence). CDR3 length: 16 amino acids. V was pared by 4 bases and J by 2 bases, with 10 bases of the junction left unmatched. The CDR3 region is CASSRDIGTDNYGYTF. The DNA for the CDR3 is TGTGCCAGCAGCCGAGACATAGGGACAGACAACTATGGCTACACCTTC.

This clonotype has a count of ten or more. This chain connects TRBV7-2 to TRBJ1-5; D unclear. The V end was cut by 5 bases, the J end by 1 base, with 12 bases between. The CDR3 sequence is 15 residues long. CDR1 is SGHTA, CDR2 FQGNSA, per germline. The DNA of the CDR3 is TGTGCCAGCAGCCCCTCGGCGGCGAGCAATCAGCCCCAGCATTTT. The encoded protein is CASSPSAASNQPQHF. The whole variable domain, remainder taken from reference TRBV7-2 and TRBJ1-5, is GAGVSQSPSNKVTEKGKDVELRCDPISGHTALYWYRQSLGQGLEFLIYFQGNSAPDKSGLPSDRFSAERTGGSVSTLTIQRTQQEDSAVYLCASSPSAASNQPQHFGDGTRLSIL.

The CDR3 DNA reads TGCAGTGCTAGAGGGCAGAACATTCAGTACTTC. This codes for CSARGQNIQYF. The chain combines TRBV20-1 with TRBJ2-4, with unresolved D. This CDR3 has 11 amino acids. Trimming cost V 1 base and J 7 bases, with 5 bases left between them. The germline V gene encodes CDR1 DFQATT and CDR2 SNEGSKA (reference sequence).

This clonotype was picked up many times. The chain combines TRBV28 with TRBJ2-5; 9 positions match TRBD1. Per germline, CDR1 MDHEN and CDR2 SYDVKM. The junction had 9 bases not matched to a gene; V was cut back by 6 bases and J by 4 bases. The CDR3 consists of 15 residues. This chain's CDR3 is CASSGTGYGGETQYF. CDR3 nucleotides: TGTGCCAGCAGCGGGACAGGGTACGGTGGAGAGACCCAGTACTTC.

This clonotype was recorded many times. The J gene is TRBJ2-2, the V gene TRBV25-1, with 10 positions matching TRBD2. CDR3 length: 16 amino acids. V was pared by 3 bases and J by 7 bases, with 8 bases of the junction left unmatched. CDR1 is MGHDK, CDR2 SYGVNS, per germline. In nucleotides, the CDR3 is TGTGCCAGCAGTGACCCGAGGCTAGCGGGAGTCGGGGAGCTGTTTTTT. Translated, it gives CASSDPRLAGVGELFF.